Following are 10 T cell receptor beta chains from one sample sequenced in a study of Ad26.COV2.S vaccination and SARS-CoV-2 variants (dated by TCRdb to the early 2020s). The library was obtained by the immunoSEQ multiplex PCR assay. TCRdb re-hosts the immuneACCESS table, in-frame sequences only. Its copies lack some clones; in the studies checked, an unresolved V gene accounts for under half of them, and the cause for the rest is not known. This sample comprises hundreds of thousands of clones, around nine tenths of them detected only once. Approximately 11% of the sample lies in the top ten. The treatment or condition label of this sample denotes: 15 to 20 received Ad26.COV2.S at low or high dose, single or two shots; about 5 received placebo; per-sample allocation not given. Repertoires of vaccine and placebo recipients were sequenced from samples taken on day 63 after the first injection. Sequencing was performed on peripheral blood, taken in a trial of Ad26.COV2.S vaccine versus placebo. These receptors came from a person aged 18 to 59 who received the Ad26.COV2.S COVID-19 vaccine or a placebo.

Here the CDR3 DNA reads TGTGCCAGCAGGATCAGACTAGCGGGGGGTAGCACAGATACGCAGTATTTT. Its translation: CASRIRLAGGSTDTQYF. The V call is TRBV2, the J call TRBJ2-3; 13 bases agree with TRBD2. This CDR3 is built from 17 residues. Germline V lookup: CDR1 SNHLY, CDR2 FYNNEI. The trim removed 6 bases at V and 0 bases at J, leaving 6 bases unmatched.

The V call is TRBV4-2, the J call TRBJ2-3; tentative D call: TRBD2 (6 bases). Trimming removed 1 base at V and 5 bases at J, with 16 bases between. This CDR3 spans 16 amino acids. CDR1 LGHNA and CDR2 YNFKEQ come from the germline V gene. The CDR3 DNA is TGTGCCAGCAGCCAAGTCGCCTTTGCGGGGAAAGATACGCAGTATTTT. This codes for CASSQVAFAGKDTQYF.

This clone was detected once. The CDR3 DNA is TGTGCCAGCAGCGAGGGACAGAGACCCTACAATGAGCAGTTCTTC. It encodes CASSEGQRPYNEQFF. The chain has TRBV7-2 and TRBJ2-1, with 7 bases fitting TRBD1. Germline CDR1 is SGHTA and CDR2 is FQGNSA. Trimming took 5 bases from V and 2 from J; bases not matched to a gene: 6. This CDR3 is 15 amino acids long. Based on the CDR3 plus reference TRBV7-2 and TRBJ2-1, the full variable domain is GAGVSQSPSNKVTEKGKDVELRCDPISGHTALYWYRQSLGQGLEFLIYFQGNSAPDKSGLPSDRFSAERTGGSVSTLTIQRTQQEDSAVYLCASSEGQRPYNEQFFGPGTRLTVL.

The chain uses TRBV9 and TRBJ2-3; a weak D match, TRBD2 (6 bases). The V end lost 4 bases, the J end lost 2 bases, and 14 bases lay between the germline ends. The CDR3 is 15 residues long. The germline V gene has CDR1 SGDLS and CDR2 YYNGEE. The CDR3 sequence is CASSQAGFNTDTQYF. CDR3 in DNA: TGTGCCAGCAGCCAAGCGGGTTTTAACACAGATACGCAGTATTTT.

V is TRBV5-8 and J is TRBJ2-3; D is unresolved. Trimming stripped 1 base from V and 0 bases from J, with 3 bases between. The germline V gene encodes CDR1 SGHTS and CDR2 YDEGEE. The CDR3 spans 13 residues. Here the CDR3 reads CASSLPSTDTQYF. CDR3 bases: TGTGCCAGCAGCTTGCCTAGCACAGATACGCAGTATTTT.

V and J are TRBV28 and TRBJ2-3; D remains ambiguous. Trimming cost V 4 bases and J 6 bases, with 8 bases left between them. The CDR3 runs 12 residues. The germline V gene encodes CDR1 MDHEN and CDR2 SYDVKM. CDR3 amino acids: CASSSFTDTQYF. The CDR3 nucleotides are TGTGCCAGCAGTTCCTTCACCGATACGCAGTATTTT.

CDR3 protein: CASIGRGRGEQYF. The CDR3, as DNA: TGCGCCAGCATAGGCAGGGGGCGTGGGGAGCAGTACTTC. The chain is built from TRBV10-2 and TRBJ2-7; TRBD1 matches 8 bases. The CDR3 is 13 amino acids. Trimming removed 7 bases from V and 7 bases from J; junction bases left unmatched: 9. In germline, CDR1 is WSHSY, CDR2 SAAADI.

The CDR3: CASSLGGNTEAFF. Written as DNA, the CDR3 is TGTGCCAGCAGCTTAGGCGGGAACACTGAAGCTTTCTTT. V gene TRBV11-2 combines with J gene TRBJ1-1; unclear D gene. CDR3 length: 13 residues. Germline V gene sequence: CDR1 SGHAT, CDR2 FQNNGV. V dropped 1 base and J dropped 1 base, with 4 bases sitting between them.

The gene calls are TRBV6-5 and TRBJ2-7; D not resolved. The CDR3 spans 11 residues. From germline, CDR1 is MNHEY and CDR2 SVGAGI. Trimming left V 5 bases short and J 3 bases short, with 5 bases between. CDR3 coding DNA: TGTGCCAGCAGTAACGGCTACGAGCAGTACTTC. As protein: CASSNGYEQYF.

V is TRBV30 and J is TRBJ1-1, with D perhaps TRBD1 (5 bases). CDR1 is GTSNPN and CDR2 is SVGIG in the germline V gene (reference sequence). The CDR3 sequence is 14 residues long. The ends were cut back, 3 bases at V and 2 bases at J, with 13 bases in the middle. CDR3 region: CAWSGDDRNTEAFF. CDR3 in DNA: TGTGCCTGGAGCGGGGACGACAGAAACACTGAAGCTTTCTTT.